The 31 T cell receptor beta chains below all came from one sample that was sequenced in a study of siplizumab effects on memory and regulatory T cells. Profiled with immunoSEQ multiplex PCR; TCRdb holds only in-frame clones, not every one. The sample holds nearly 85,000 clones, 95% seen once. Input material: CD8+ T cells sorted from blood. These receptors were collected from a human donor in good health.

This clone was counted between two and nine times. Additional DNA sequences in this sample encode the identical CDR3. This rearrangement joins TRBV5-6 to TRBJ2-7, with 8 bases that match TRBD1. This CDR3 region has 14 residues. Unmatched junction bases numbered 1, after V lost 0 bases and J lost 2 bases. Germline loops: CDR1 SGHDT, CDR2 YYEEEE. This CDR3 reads CASSLGTGTYEQYF. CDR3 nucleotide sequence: TGTGCCAGCAGCTTGGGGACAGGGACCTACGAGCAGTACTTC.

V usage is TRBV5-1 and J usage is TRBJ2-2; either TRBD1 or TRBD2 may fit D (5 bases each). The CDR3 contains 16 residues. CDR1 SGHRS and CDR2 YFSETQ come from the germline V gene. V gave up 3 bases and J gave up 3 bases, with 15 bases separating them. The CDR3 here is CASSSPPGTDTGELFF. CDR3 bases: TGCGCCAGCAGCTCACCACCCGGGACGGACACCGGGGAGCTGTTTTTT.

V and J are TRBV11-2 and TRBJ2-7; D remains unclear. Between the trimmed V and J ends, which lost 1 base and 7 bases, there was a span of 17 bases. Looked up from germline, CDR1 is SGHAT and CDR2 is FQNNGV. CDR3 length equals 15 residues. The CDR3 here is CASSLVRRSSGEQYF. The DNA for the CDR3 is TGTGCCAGCAGCTTAGTCAGGCGGTCCTCCGGGGAGCAGTACTTC.

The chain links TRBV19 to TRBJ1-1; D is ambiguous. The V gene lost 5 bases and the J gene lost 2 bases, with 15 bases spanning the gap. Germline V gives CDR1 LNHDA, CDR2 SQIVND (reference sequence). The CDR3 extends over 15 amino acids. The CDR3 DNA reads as TGTGCCAGTAGTGCAATCCATACAAGTAACACTGAAGCTTTCTTT. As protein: CASSAIHTSNTEAFF.

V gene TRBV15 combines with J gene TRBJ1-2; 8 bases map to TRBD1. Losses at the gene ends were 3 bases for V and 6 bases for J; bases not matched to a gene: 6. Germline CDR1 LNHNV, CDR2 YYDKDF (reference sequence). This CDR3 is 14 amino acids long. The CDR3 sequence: CATSSGPGGNGYTF. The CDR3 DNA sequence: TGTGCCACCAGCAGCGGGCCAGGGGGCAATGGCTACACCTTC. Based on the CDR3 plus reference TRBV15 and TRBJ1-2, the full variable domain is DAMVIQNPRYQVTQFGKPVTLSCSQTLNHNVMYWYQQKSSQAPKLLFHYYDKDFNNEADTPDNFQSRRPNTSFCFLDIRSPGLGDTAMYLCATSSGPGGNGYTFGSGTRLTVV.

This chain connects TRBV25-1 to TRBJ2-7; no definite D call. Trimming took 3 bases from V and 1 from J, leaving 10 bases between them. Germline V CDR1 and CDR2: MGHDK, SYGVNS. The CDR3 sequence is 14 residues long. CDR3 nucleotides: TGTGCCAGCAGTGATACACCAAATTCCTACGAGCAGTACTTC. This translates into CASSDTPNSYEQYF.

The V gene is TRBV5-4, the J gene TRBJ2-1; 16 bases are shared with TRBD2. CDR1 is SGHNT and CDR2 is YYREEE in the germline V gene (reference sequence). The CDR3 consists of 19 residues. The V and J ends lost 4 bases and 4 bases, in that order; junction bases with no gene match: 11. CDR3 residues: CASSLGTSGRAAGYNEQFF. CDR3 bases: TGTGCCAGCAGCCTAGGGACTAGCGGGAGGGCCGCTGGGTACAATGAGCAGTTCTTC.

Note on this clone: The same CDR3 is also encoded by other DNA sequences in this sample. CDR3 DNA: TGCGCCAGCAGCCAGACAGGGGCTAGCACAGATACGCAGTATTTT. Its protein is CASSQTGASTDTQYF. The rearrangement uses TRBV4-1 and TRBJ2-3; TRBD1 aligns across 8 bases. The CDR3 sequence is 15 residues long. The V and J ends lost 3 bases and 0 bases, in that order; junction bases with no gene match: 2. CDR1 and CDR2 (germline): MGHRA, YSYEKL.

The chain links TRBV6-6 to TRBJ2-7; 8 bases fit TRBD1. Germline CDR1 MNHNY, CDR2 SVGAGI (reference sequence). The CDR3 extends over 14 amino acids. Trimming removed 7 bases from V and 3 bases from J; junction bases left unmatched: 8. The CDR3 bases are TGTGCCAGCACCGATGGACAGGGCCACTACGAGCAGTACTTC. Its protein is CASTDGQGHYEQYF.

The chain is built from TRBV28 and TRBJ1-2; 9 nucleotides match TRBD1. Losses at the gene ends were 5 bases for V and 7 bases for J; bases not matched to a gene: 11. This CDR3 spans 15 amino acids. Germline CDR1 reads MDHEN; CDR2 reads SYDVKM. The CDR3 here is CASSITGGTGSGYTF. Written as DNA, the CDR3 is TGTGCCAGCAGTATCACCGGCGGGACAGGGTCTGGCTACACCTTC.

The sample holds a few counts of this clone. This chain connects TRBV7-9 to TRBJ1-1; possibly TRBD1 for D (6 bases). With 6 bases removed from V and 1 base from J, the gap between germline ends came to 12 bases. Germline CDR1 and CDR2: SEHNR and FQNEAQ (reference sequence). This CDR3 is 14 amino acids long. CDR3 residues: CASRQGMENTEAFF. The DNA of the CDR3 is TGTGCCAGCAGACAGGGAATGGAGAACACTGAAGCTTTCTTT.

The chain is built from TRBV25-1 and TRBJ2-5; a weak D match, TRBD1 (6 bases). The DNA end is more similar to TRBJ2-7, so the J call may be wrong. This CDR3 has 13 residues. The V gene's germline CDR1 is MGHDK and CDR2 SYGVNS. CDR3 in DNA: TGTGCCACTAGGGGGATCTCGTACTACGAGCAGTACTTC. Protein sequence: CATRGISYYEQYF.

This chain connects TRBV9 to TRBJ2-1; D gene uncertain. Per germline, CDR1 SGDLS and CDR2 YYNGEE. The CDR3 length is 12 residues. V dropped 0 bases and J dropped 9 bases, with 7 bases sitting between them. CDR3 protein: CASSVAEGEQFF. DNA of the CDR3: TGTGCCAGCAGCGTAGCGGAAGGTGAGCAGTTCTTC. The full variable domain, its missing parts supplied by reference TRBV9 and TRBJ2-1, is DSGVTQTPKHLITATGQRVTLRCSPRSGDLSVYWYQQSLDQGLQFLIQYYNGEERAKGNILERFSAQQFPDLHSELNLSSLELGDSALYFCASSVAEGEQFFGPGTRLTVL.

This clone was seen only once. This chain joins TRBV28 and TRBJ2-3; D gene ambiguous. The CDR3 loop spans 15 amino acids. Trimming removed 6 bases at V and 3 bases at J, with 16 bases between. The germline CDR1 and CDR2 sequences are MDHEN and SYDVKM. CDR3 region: CASRARTSVTDTQYF. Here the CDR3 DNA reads TGTGCCAGCAGGGCCCGGACCTCGGTAACAGATACGCAGTATTTT.

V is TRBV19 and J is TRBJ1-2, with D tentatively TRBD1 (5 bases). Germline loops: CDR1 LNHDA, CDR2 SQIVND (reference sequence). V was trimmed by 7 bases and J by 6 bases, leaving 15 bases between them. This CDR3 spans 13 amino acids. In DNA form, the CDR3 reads TGTGCCAGTAATTTCGATCAGGGTAATGGCTACACCTTC. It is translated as CASNFDQGNGYTF.

The DNA for the CDR3 is TGTGCCAGCACGGGAGGAGATAACTATGGCTACACCTTC. Protein sequence: CASTGGDNYGYTF. J is TRBJ1-2 and V is TRBV6-6, with D unresolved. V lost 7 bases and J lost 1, with 10 bases in between. Per the germline V gene, CDR1 is MNHNY and CDR2 is SVGAGI (reference sequence). The length of the CDR3 is 13 residues.

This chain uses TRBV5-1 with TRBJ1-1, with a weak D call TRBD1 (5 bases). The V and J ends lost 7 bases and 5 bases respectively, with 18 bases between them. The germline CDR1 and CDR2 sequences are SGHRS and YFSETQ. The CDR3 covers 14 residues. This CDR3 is CASGPMGVETEAFF. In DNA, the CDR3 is TGCGCCAGCGGCCCTATGGGGGTTGAGACTGAAGCTTTCTTT. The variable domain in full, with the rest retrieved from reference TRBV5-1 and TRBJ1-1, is KAGVTQTPRYLIKTRGQQVTLSCSPISGHRSVSWYQQTPGQGLQFLFEYFSETQRNKGNFPGRFSGRQFSNSRSEMNVSTLELGDSALYLCASGPMGVETEAFFGQGTRLTVV.

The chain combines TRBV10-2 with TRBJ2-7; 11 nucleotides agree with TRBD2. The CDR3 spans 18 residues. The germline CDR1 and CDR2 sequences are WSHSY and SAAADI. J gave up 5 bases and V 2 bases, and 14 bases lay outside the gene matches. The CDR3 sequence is CASSEALNIAGGWDEQYF. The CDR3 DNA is TGCGCCAGCAGTGAGGCCCTAAACATAGCGGGAGGGTGGGACGAGCAGTACTTC.

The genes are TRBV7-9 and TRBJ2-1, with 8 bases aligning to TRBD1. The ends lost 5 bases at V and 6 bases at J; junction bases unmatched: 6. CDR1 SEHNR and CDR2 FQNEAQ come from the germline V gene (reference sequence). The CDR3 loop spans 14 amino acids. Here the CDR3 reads CASSTTQGANEQFF. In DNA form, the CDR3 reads TGTGCCAGCAGCACGACCCAGGGGGCCAATGAGCAGTTCTTC. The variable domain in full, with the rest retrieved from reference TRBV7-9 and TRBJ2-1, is DTGVSQNPRHKITKRGQNVTFRCDPISEHNRLYWYRQTLGQGPEFLTYFQNEAQLEKSRLLSDRFSAERPKGSFSTLEIQRTEQGDSAMYLCASSTTQGANEQFFGPGTRLTVL.

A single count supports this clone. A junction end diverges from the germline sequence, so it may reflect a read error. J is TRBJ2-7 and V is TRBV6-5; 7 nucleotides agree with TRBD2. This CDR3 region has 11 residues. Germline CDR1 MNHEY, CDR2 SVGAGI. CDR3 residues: CASRGSSGTLF. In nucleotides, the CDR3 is TGTGCCAGCAGGGGGTCGAGCGGGACCCTATTC.

The CDR3 sequence is CASQGTSAETGELFF. In DNA, the CDR3 is TGTGCCAGCCAGGGGACTAGCGCAGAAACCGGGGAGCTGTTTTTT. The chain joins TRBV7-6 to TRBJ2-2; TRBD2 agrees at 10 bases. J lost 5 bases, V lost 8 bases, and 8 bases had no gene match. CDR1 and CDR2 (germline): SGHVS, FNYEAQ. The CDR3 has 15 residues.

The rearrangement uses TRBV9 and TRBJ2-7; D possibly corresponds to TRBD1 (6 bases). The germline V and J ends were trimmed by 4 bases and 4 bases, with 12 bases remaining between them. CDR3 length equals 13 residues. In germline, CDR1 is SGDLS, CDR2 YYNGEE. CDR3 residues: CASSPGQGYEQYF. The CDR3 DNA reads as TGTGCCAGCAGCCCCGGGCAGGGGTACGAGCAGTACTTC.

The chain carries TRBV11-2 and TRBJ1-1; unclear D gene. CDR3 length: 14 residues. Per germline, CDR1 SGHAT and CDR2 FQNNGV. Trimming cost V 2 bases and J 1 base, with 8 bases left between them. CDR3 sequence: CASSLIQTNTEAFF. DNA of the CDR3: TGTGCCAGCAGCTTAATACAGACGAACACTGAAGCTTTCTTT. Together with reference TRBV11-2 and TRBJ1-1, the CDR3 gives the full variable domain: EAGVAQSPRYKIIEKRQSVAFWCNPISGHATLYWYQQILGQGPKLLIQFQNNGVVDDSQLPKDRFSAERLKGVDSTLKIQPAKLEDSAVYLCASSLIQTNTEAFFGQGTRLTVV.

The CDR3 sequence is CASRPVPLHQPQHF. The CDR3 region has the DNA TGTGCCAGCAGGCCCGTTCCCCTTCATCAGCCCCAGCATTTT. This chain links TRBV21-1 with TRBJ1-5. TRBV21-1 is recorded as a pseudogene. CDR3 size: 14 residues.

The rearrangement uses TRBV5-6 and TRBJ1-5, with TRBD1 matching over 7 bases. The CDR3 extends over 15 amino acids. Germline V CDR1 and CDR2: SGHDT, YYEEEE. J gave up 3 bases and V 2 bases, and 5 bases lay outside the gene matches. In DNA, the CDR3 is TGTGCCAGCAGCTTCGGGACAGCCCACAATCAGCCCCAGCATTTT. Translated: CASSFGTAHNQPQHF.

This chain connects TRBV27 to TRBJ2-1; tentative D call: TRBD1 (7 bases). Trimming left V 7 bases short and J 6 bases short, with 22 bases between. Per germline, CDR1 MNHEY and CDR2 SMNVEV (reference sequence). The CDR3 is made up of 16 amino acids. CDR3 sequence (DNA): TGTGCCAGCACGGGGGCTAGCCCACAGGGGCGCAATGAGCAGTTCTTC. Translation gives CASTGASPQGRNEQFF.

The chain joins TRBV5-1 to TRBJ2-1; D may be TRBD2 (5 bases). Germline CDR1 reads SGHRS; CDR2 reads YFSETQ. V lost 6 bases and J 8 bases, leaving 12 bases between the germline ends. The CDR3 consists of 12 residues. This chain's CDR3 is CASTDQADEQFF. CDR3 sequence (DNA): TGCGCCAGCACCGATCAAGCGGATGAGCAGTTCTTC.

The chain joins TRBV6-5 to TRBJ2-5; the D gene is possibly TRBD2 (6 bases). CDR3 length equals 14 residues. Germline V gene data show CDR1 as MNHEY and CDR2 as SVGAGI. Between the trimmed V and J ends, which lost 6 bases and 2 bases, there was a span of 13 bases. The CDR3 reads CASRPLGGQETQYF. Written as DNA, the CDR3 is TGTGCCAGCAGGCCACTCGGAGGGCAAGAGACCCAGTACTTC.

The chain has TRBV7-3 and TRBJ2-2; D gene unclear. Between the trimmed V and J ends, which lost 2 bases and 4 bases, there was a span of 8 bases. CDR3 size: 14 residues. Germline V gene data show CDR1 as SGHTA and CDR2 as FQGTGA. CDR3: CASSLARSTGELFF. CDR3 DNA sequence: TGTGCCAGCAGCTTAGCGCGAAGCACCGGGGAGCTGTTTTTT.

The CDR3 loop is CASSWAARDRVGEQYF. In nucleotides, the CDR3 is TGTGCCAGTAGTTGGGCCGCCCGGGACAGGGTAGGCGAGCAGTACTTC. J is TRBJ2-7 and V is TRBV19; 9 bases map to TRBD1. CDR1 LNHDA and CDR2 SQIVND come from the germline V gene (reference sequence). After removal of 5 bases from V and 6 bases from J, the junction contained 14 bases not matched to a gene. This CDR3 is 16 amino acids long.

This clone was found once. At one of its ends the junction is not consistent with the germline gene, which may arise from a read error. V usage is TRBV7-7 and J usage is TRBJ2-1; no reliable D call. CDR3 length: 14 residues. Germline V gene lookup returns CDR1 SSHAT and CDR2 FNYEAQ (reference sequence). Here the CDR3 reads CASSLGLMDNEQFF. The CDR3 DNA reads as TGTGCTAGCAGCTTAGGTCTCATGGACAATGAGCAGTTCTTC.